The 25 T cell receptor beta chains reported below all come from one sample, sequenced in a study of cytomegalovirus exposure and HLA in healthy donors. PCR amplification relied on 60 Vbeta primers (plus 13 Jbeta primers). Profiled with immunoSEQ multiplex PCR; TCRdb holds only in-frame clones, not every one. The sample holds about 200,000 clones; almost 80% are singletons and the top ten take 3% to 4%. Material for sequencing was PBMCs. The receptors stem from a male donor in good health and CMV-seronegative.

The rearrangement links TRBV19 to TRBJ2-3, with D uncertain. This CDR3 contains 16 residues. The V end was cut by 4 bases, the J end by 0 bases, with 14 bases between. Germline V gives CDR1 LNHDA, CDR2 SQIVND (reference sequence). The CDR3 protein is CASSTTRGYSTDTQYF. The CDR3, as DNA: TGTGCCAGTAGTACGACCAGAGGATATAGCACAGATACGCAGTATTTT.

This clone came up a few times. The chain employs TRBV6-1 and TRBJ2-7; the D gene is possibly TRBD2 (6 bases). The CDR3 contains 11 residues. Trimming took off 5 bases at V and 9 bases at J, with 11 bases between the two ends. Per germline, CDR1 MNHNS and CDR2 SASEGT. CDR3: CASSHGSGQYF. For the CDR3, the DNA is TGTGCCAGCAGTCACGGGAGTGGGCAGTACTTC.

The chain joins TRBV18 to TRBJ2-7; D is ambiguous. Germline V gives CDR1 KGHSH, CDR2 LQKENI. Trimming took off 2 bases at V and 2 bases at J, with 7 bases between the two ends. CDR3 length: 13 residues. The CDR3 reads CASSPEAAYEQYF. The CDR3 coding sequence is TGTGCCAGCTCACCAGAGGCTGCCTACGAGCAGTACTTC.

The V and J genes are TRBV11-2 and TRBJ2-6, with 8 bases aligning to TRBD1. CDR1 is SGHAT, CDR2 FQNNGV, per germline. This CDR3 is built from 17 residues. V trimming: 4 bases; J trimming: 0 bases; junction bases outside the gene matches: 5. The CDR3 DNA is TGTGCCAGCAGCTCCGACAGGGGACACTCTGGGGCCAACGTCCTGACTTTC. Protein: CASSSDRGHSGANVLTF.

The chain uses TRBV5-1 and TRBJ2-2, with TRBD2 identical over 11 bases. This CDR3 spans 15 amino acids. Germline CDR1 and CDR2: SGHRS and YFSETQ. V lost 3 bases, J lost 8 bases, and 6 bases stayed unmatched. DNA for the CDR3: TGCGCCAGCAGCTCTACTAGCGGGGGTCGGGGGGAGCTGTTTTTT. It codes for CASSSTSGGRGELFF.

CDR3 in amino acids: CSVEGDRGSYGYTF. CDR3 bases: TGCAGCGTTGAAGGAGACAGGGGATCCTATGGCTACACCTTC. The chain links TRBV29-1 to TRBJ1-2; 8 bases line up with TRBD1. The CDR3 sequence is 14 residues long. V dropped 1 base and J dropped 4; count of bases not matched to a gene: 5. CDR1 and CDR2 (germline): SQVTM, ANQGSEA.

The rearrangement joins TRBV6-5 to TRBJ1-5; D uncertain. The CDR3 totals 14 residues. Germline assignment: CDR1 MNHEY and CDR2 SVGAGI. Trimming shortened V by 4 bases and J by 0 bases, and 7 bases separated the two germline ends. Written as DNA, the CDR3 is TGTGCCAGCAGTTTGAGTTATAGCAATCAGCCCCAGCATTTT. Translation: CASSLSYSNQPQHF.

This chain joins TRBV2 and TRBJ1-2, with 8 bases fitting TRBD1. CDR1 and CDR2 from the germline V gene are SNHLY and FYNNEI. V lost 0 bases to trimming and J lost 4 bases; unmatched junction nucleotides: 19. This CDR3 spans 20 amino acids. The CDR3 protein is CASSEARSRDRTIYGYGYTF. The CDR3 DNA follows: TGTGCCAGCAGTGAAGCCCGTAGCCGGGACAGGACGATTTACGGCTATGGCTACACCTTC.

The V gene is TRBV19, the J gene TRBJ1-1, with 7 bases that match TRBD1. V was clipped by 6 bases and J by 0 bases; unmatched bases: 4. Germline V gene data show CDR1 as LNHDA and CDR2 as SQIVND (reference sequence). The CDR3 totals 14 residues. The CDR3 region has the DNA TGTGCCAGTAGAGCAGACAGGGTGAACACTGAAGCTTTCTTT. Protein product: CASRADRVNTEAFF.

This chain links TRBV28 with TRBJ1-2; D not certain. Germline V gives CDR1 MDHEN, CDR2 SYDVKM. CDR3 length equals 15 residues. V dropped 7 bases and J dropped 2 bases, with 17 bases sitting between them. Written as DNA, the CDR3 is TGTGCCAGCACTCAACCCGGAGGACCCAACTATGGCTACACCTTC. As protein: CASTQPGGPNYGYTF.

This chain links TRBV5-6 with TRBJ1-1; maybe TRBD1 (5 bases). Germline assignment: CDR1 SGHDT and CDR2 YYEEEE. V was clipped by 6 bases and J by 0 bases, with 12 bases between them. The CDR3 loop spans 14 amino acids. The CDR3 DNA reads TGTGCCAGCAACGGGAGGGGTATGAACACTGAAGCTTTCTTT. Protein sequence: CASNGRGMNTEAFF.

This rearrangement joins TRBV5-1 to TRBJ2-7; the match to TRBD1 covers 7 bases. With 1 base clipped from V and 4 bases from J, the junction kept 8 bases outside the gene matches. The CDR3 consists of 15 residues. The germline CDR1 and CDR2 sequences are SGHRS and YFSETQ. CDR3 bases: TGCGCCAGCAGCTTGCGGCAGGGGGTGTTGTACGAGCAGTACTTC. It translates to CASSLRQGVLYEQYF. The full variable domain, with the rest looked up from reference TRBV5-1 and TRBJ2-7, is KAGVTQTPRYLIKTRGQQVTLSCSPISGHRSVSWYQQTPGQGLQFLFEYFSETQRNKGNFPGRFSGRQFSNSRSEMNVSTLELGDSALYLCASSLRQGVLYEQYFGPGTRLTVT.

The CDR3 spells CASSPGGTKQFF. CDR3 coding DNA: TGTGCCAGCAGCCCCGGGGGGACTAAGCAGTTCTTC. This sequence joins TRBV6-1 and TRBJ2-1; 7 positions agree with TRBD2. The CDR3 consists of 12 residues. Germline trimming cut 6 bases from V and 11 bases from J; bases unmatched to any gene: 7. Germline assignment: CDR1 MNHNS and CDR2 SASEGT.

The chain uses TRBV29-1 and TRBJ2-5; D is possibly TRBD1 (6 bases). CDR1 and CDR2 from the germline V gene are SQVTM and ANQGSEA. V shed 6 bases and J shed 0 bases, with 11 bases lying between them. The CDR3 is made up of 13 amino acids. The CDR3 loop is CSVQGTYQETQYF. Written as DNA, the CDR3 is TGCAGCGTGCAGGGGACATACCAAGAGACCCAGTACTTC.

The V call is TRBV6-1, the J call TRBJ2-1, with D possibly TRBD1 on 5 matching bases. Trimming removed 6 bases from V and 0 bases from J, with 9 bases in between. The CDR3 is 14 amino acids. Germline CDR1 is MNHNS and CDR2 is SASEGT. The CDR3 loop reads CASRGQSSYNEQFF. The CDR3 DNA sequence: TGTGCCAGCAGGGGGCAGAGCTCCTACAATGAGCAGTTCTTC.

This sequence joins TRBV27 and TRBJ1-2; TRBD1 matches at 7 bases. Looked up from germline, CDR1 is MNHEY and CDR2 is SMNVEV (reference sequence). J was trimmed by 2 bases and V by 4 bases; bases with no gene match: 4. The CDR3 sequence is 14 residues long. This CDR3 reads CASSSDRVNYGYTF. CDR3 sequence (DNA): TGTGCCAGCAGTTCCGACAGGGTCAACTATGGCTACACCTTC.

This sequence joins TRBV27 and TRBJ2-7; 10 nucleotides match TRBD2. CDR1 and CDR2 (germline): MNHEY, SMNVEV (reference sequence). This CDR3 region has 16 residues. The V segment lost 3 bases and the J segment 4 bases; nucleotides outside the gene matches: 9. As DNA, the CDR3 is TGTGCCAGCAGTTTTCCGTCTAGCGGGAGTTGGTACGAGCAGTACTTC. Its protein product is CASSFPSSGSWYEQYF.

V is TRBV28 and J is TRBJ1-5; possibly TRBD1 for D (5 bases). Germline V gives CDR1 MDHEN, CDR2 SYDVKM. The CDR3 is made up of 14 amino acids. V gave up 5 bases and J gave up 6 bases, with 14 bases separating them. The CDR3 DNA reads TGTGCCAGCAGTCTCGGGGGGGTGCCTCAGCCCCAGCATTTT. Translated: CASSLGGVPQPQHF.

The chain employs TRBV7-3 and TRBJ2-7, with no clear D. The CDR3 contains 16 residues. CDR1 SGHTA and CDR2 FQGTGA come from the germline V gene. V was cut by 3 bases and J by 7 bases, with 22 bases left in between. CDR3 in DNA: TGTGCCAGCAGCTTGACGTCGGTTGGGCTACCGGAAGAGCAGTACTTC. Translation: CASSLTSVGLPEEQYF.

This chain joins TRBV2 and TRBJ2-3; D ambiguous. The CDR3 has 13 amino acids. V was shortened by 8 bases and J by 3 bases, with 12 bases between the two germline ends. In germline, CDR1 is SNHLY, CDR2 FYNNEI. DNA of the CDR3: TGTGCCAGCGCATCAGTCAGGACAGATACGCAGTATTTT. Residues: CASASVRTDTQYF.

This clone occurred once. DNA of the CDR3: TGTGCCAGCAGCTTGGGACTAGCGGGAGGGTCGGTCTACGAGCAGTACTTC. It encodes CASSLGLAGGSVYEQYF. The chain carries TRBV7-6 and TRBJ2-7, with 16 positions matching TRBD2. The J segment lost 3 bases and the V segment lost 3 bases, leaving 5 bases of the junction unmatched. Germline CDR1 SGHVS, CDR2 FNYEAQ. The CDR3 runs 17 residues.

This rearrangement joins TRBV29-1 to TRBJ2-2; D is undetermined. Looked up from germline, CDR1 is SQVTM and CDR2 is ANQGSEA. The CDR3 has 13 amino acids. V was shortened by 3 bases and J by 1 base, with 6 bases between the two germline ends. CDR3 protein: CSVDTWNTGELFF. As DNA, the CDR3 is TGCAGCGTTGATACTTGGAACACCGGGGAGCTGTTTTTT.

The chain joins TRBV5-1 to TRBJ2-7, with D possibly TRBD1 on 5 matching bases. Germline V gives CDR1 SGHRS, CDR2 YFSETQ. Deletions cut 0 bases from V and 4 bases from J, with 11 bases between. This CDR3 is built from 14 residues. CDR3 residues: CASSLDQGRYEQYF. As DNA, the CDR3 is TGCGCCAGCAGCTTGGACCAGGGAAGGTACGAGCAGTACTTC.

The gene calls are TRBV5-1 and TRBJ2-5; maybe TRBD1 (5 bases). CDR3 length: 14 amino acids. Germline V gene lookup returns CDR1 SGHRS and CDR2 YFSETQ. V shed 3 bases and J shed 0 bases, with 9 bases lying between them. In DNA form, the CDR3 reads TGCGCCAGCAGCTGGGCAGGGAACCAAGAGACCCAGTACTTC. Translated, it gives CASSWAGNQETQYF.

This clone was detected once. The rearrangement uses TRBV19 and TRBJ2-1; 8 nucleotides align to TRBD1. From germline, CDR1 is LNHDA and CDR2 SQIVND (reference sequence). Unmatched junction bases numbered 2, after V lost 1 base and J lost 3 bases. This CDR3 is 15 amino acids long. In nucleotides, the CDR3 is TGTGCCAGTAGTATAGGGGGACAGGTCTACAATGAGCAGTTCTTC. Protein product: CASSIGGQVYNEQFF.